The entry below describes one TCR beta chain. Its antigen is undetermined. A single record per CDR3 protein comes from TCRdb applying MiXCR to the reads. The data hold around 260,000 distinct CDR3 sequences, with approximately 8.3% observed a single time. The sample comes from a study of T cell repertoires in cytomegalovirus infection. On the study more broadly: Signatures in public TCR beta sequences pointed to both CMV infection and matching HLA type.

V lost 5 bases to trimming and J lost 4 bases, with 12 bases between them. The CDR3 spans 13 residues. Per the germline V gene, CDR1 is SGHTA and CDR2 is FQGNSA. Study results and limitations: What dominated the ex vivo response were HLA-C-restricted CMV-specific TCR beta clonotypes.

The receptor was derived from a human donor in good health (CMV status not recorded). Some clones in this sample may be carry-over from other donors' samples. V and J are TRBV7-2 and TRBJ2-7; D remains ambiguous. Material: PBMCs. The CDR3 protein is CASSKSGPYEQYF. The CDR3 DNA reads TGTGCCAGCAGCAAAAGTGGTCCTTACGAGCAGTACTTC.